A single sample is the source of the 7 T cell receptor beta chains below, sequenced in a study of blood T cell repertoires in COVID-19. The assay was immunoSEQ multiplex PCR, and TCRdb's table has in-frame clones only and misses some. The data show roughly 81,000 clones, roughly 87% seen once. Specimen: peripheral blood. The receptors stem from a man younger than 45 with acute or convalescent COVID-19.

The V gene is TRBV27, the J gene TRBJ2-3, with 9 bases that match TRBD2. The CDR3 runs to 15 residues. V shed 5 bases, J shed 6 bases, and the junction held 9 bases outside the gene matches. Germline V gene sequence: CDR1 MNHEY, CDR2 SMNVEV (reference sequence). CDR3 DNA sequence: TGTGCCAGCAGTCCTGGGTTAGCGGGAGTGGATACGCAGTATTTT. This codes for CASSPGLAGVDTQYF.

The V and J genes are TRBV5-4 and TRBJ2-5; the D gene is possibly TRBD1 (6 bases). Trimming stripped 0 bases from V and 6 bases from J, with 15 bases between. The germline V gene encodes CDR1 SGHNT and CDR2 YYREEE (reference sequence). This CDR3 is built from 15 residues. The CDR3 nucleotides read TGTGCCAGCAGCTTGGTACTAGGGGGAAGGAAGACCCAGTACTTC. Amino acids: CASSLVLGGRKTQYF.

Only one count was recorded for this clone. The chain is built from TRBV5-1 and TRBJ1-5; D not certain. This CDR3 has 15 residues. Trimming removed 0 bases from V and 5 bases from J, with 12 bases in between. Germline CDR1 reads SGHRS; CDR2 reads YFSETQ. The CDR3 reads CASSLVAGGDQPQHF. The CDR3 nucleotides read TGCGCCAGCAGCTTGGTTGCGGGAGGTGATCAGCCCCAGCATTTT.

The chain's CDR3 is CASTYDTGNTEAFF. The CDR3 DNA is TGTGCCAGTACTTACGACACCGGGAACACTGAAGCTTTCTTT. The V gene is TRBV19, the J gene TRBJ1-1; D uncertain. CDR1 is LNHDA and CDR2 is SQIVND in the germline V gene (reference sequence). There are 14 residues in the CDR3. V gave up 7 bases and J gave up 1 base, with 13 bases separating them.

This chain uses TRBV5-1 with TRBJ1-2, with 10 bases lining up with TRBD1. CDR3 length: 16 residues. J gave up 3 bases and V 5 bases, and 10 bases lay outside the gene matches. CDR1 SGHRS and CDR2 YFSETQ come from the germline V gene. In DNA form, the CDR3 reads TGCGCCAGCAGTTCACGCCGGACAGGGGGGGACTATGGCTACACCTTC. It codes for CASSSRRTGGDYGYTF.

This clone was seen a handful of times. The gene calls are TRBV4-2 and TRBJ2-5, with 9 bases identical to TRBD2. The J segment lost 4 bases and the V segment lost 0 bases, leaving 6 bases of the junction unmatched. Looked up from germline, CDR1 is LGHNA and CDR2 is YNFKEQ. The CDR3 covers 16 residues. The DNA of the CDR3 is TGTGCCAGCAGCCAAGATACGGGACTAGCTGGAGAGACCCAGTACTTC. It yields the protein CASSQDTGLAGETQYF.

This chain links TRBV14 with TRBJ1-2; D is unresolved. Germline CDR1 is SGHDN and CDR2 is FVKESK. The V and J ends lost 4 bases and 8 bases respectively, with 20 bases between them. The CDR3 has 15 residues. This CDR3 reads CASSPLGGGLGGYTF. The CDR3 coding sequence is TGTGCCAGCAGCCCTCTCGGAGGCGGGTTGGGGGGCTACACCTTC. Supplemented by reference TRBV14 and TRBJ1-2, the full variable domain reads EAGVTQFPSHSVIEKGQTVTLRCDPISGHDNLYWYRRVMGKEIKFLLHFVKESKQDESGMPNNRFLAERTGGTYSTLKVQPAELEDSGVYFCASSPLGGGLGGYTFGSGTRLTVV.